This TCR beta chain comes out of a study of blood T cell repertoires in COVID-19. Some clones are missing from TCRdb's copy, which holds only in-frame ones; the method was immunoSEQ multiplex PCR. The sample lists some 300,000 clones, 88% occurring once. Source material: PBMCs or T cells enriched from blood (not recorded which). The receptor's source is a woman aged 55-70 years in a cohort exposed to, infected with or recovered from COVID-19 (not recorded which).

In nucleotides, the CDR3 is TGCGCCAGCAGCCCCGCCGGGGTAAGCTCCTACGAGCAGTACTTC. It specifies CASSPAGVSSYEQYF. V and J are TRBV5-1 and TRBJ2-7; TRBD2 might be the D (5 bases). Between the trimmed V and J ends, which lost 4 bases and 0 bases, there was a span of 14 bases. Per germline, CDR1 SGHRS and CDR2 YFSETQ. The length of the CDR3 is 15 residues.